Shown below are 25 T cell receptor beta chains from a single sample sequenced in a study of regulatory T cells in long-lasting Graves disease. Arm-PCR of CDR3 regions with iRepertoire HTBI primers generated TCR beta libraries. TCRdb reprocessed the multiplex PCR reads via MiXCR and lists one record per CDR3 protein. The table has about 470,000 distinct CDR3 sequences, 15% seen once. Time point defined: newly diagnosed GD, antithyroid drugs for less than 3 months. With RNA extracted from PBMCs as input, the TCR library was made. This sample also appeared in a second study, on T cells in Graves' hyperthyroidism and ophthalmopathy.

The sequencing here drew on peripheral blood mononuclear cells (PBMCs), taken at new diagnosis, from a patient treated with antithyroid drugs. Every receptor here comes from a woman aged 25-40 years with Graves disease.

This clonotype showed up just a few times. The chain recombines TRBV24-1 with TRBJ2-3; D call uncertain. The CDR3 runs to 17 residues. The germline V and J ends were trimmed by 3 bases and 1 base, with 16 bases remaining between them. CDR1 and CDR2 from the germline V gene are KGHDR and SFDVKD. The CDR3 protein is CATSDPDVEAGTDTQYF. In DNA, the CDR3 is TGTGCCACCAGTGATCCCGATGTAGAGGCCGGCACAGATACGCAGTATTTT.

This clonotype appeared many times. The genes are TRBV7-9 and TRBJ2-1, with unresolved D. CDR3 length: 15 amino acids. The V and J ends lost 4 bases and 2 bases respectively, with 12 bases between them. Germline CDR1 and CDR2: SEHNR and FQNEAQ (reference sequence). The CDR3 sequence is CASSSPSKTYNEQFF. Written as DNA, the CDR3 is TGTGCCAGCAGCTCCCCCAGCAAGACCTACAATGAGCAGTTCTTC.

This clonotype was picked up many times. CDR3 nucleotide sequence: TGTGCCACCAGTGATTTGAATAATCAGCCCCAGCATTTT. This gives the protein CATSDLNNQPQHF. This chain connects TRBV24-1 to TRBJ1-5, with D unclear. From germline, CDR1 is KGHDR and CDR2 SFDVKD. The V and J ends lost 0 bases and 4 bases respectively, with 3 bases between them. This CDR3 contains 13 residues.

Of note for this clonotype: The junction differs from germline at one of its ends, possibly a read error. CDR3 nucleotides: TGTGCCACCAGCTTAAGACAGGGGGCCTACAATGAGCAGTTCTTC. Translated: CATSLRQGAYNEQFF. The rearrangement uses TRBV11-1 and TRBJ2-1, with 9 positions matching TRBD1. This CDR3 spans 15 amino acids. Germline V gene lookup returns CDR1 SGHAT and CDR2 FQDESV (reference sequence).

This clonotype was detected many times. The chain employs TRBV28 and TRBJ2-5; 7 bases agree with TRBD1. The germline gives CDR1 MDHEN, CDR2 SYDVKM. Losses at the gene ends were 7 bases for V and 3 bases for J; bases not matched to a gene: 11. CDR3 size: 15 residues. The CDR3 nucleotides are TGTGCCAGCAAGGGGGCAAGGTACCGCGAAGAGACCCAGTACTTC. Its protein is CASKGARYREETQYF.

This clonotype appeared many times. This chain connects TRBV18 to TRBJ1-6; D is perhaps TRBD1 (6 bases). The CDR3 covers 13 residues. Trimming removed 5 bases from V and 8 bases from J, with 10 bases in between. Looked up from germline, CDR1 is KGHSH and CDR2 is LQKENI. The CDR3, as DNA: TGTGCCAGCTCATCGGGACATGATTCACCCCTCCACTTT. Its protein is CASSSGHDSPLHF.

This clonotype occurred many times. The chain joins TRBV20-1 to TRBJ1-2; no firm D call. V lost 6 bases to trimming and J lost 3 bases, with 14 bases between them. The CDR3 extends over 13 amino acids. Germline V CDR1 and CDR2: DFQATT, SNEGSKA (reference sequence). CDR3 nucleotides: TGCAGTGCCCAAGGGAGGGATGACTATGGCTACACCTTC. It codes for CSAQGRDDYGYTF.

The chain has TRBV19 and TRBJ1-5; possible D gene TRBD1, 6 bases. Deletions cut 3 bases from V and 3 bases from J, with 9 bases between. Germline V CDR1 and CDR2: LNHDA, SQIVND (reference sequence). CDR3 length: 14 amino acids. CDR3 region: CASSMDRLNQPQHF. CDR3 coding DNA: TGTGCCAGTAGTATGGACAGACTCAATCAGCCCCAGCATTTT. Variable domain in full (rest from reference TRBV19 and TRBJ1-5): DGGITQSPKYLFRKEGQNVTLSCEQNLNHDAMYWYRQDPGQGLRLIYYSQIVNDFQKGDIAEGYSVSREKKESFPLTVTSAQKNPTAFYLCASSMDRLNQPQHFGDGTRLSIL.

A note on this clonotype: This may come from a read error, since a much larger clone is one base off. The chain has TRBV30 and TRBJ2-7, with 9 bases identical to TRBD1. The length of the CDR3 is 14 residues. The germline CDR1 and CDR2 sequences are GTSNPN and SVGIG (reference sequence). In DNA, the CDR3 is TGTGCCTCGGACAGGGGTATTAGCTCCTACGAGCAGTGCTTC. It yields the protein CASDRGISSYEQCF. Looking up the rest from reference TRBV30 and TRBJ2-7 gives the full variable domain: SQTIHQWPATLVQPVGSPLSLECTVEGTSNPNLYWYRQAAGRGLQLLFYSVGIGQISSEVPQNLSASRPQDRQFILSSKKLLLSDSGFYLCASDRGISSYEQCFGPGTRLTVT.

Of note for this clonotype: With a much larger clone just one base away, this may be a read error. A read error is likely, as this CDR3 ends without the conserved phenylalanine or tryptophan. The chain carries TRBV10-1 and TRBJ2-5, with 13 bases that match TRBD2. V dropped 2 bases and J dropped 2; count of bases not matched to a gene: 5. The CDR3 consists of 17 residues. The germline gives CDR1 WNHNN, CDR2 SYGVQD (reference sequence). This CDR3 reads CASSEGGLAGQQETQYS. The DNA for the CDR3 is TGCGCCAGCAGTGAGGGGGGACTAGCGGGGCAGCAAGAGACCCAGTACTCC.

This clonotype came up many times. The chain links TRBV5-6 to TRBJ2-1; TRBD2 matches 11 bases. J was trimmed by 5 bases and V by 5 bases; bases with no gene match: 6. CDR3 length equals 15 residues. Looked up from germline, CDR1 is SGHDT and CDR2 is YYEEEE. CDR3 amino acids: CASRPSGRIHNEQFF. CDR3 in DNA: TGTGCCAGCAGACCTAGCGGGAGGATCCACAATGAGCAGTTCTTC.

This clonotype has only a few counts. The gene calls are TRBV7-8 and TRBJ1-5, with no clear D. The CDR3 spans 14 residues. V shed 5 bases and J shed 0 bases, with 8 bases lying between them. Per germline, CDR1 SGHVS and CDR2 FQNEAQ. This CDR3 is CASSPRGSNQPQHF. CDR3 nucleotides: TGTGCCAGCAGCCCCCGGGGTAGCAATCAGCCCCAGCATTTT.

There are many counts of this clonotype. The chain couples TRBV2 to TRBJ2-1, with TRBD2 matching over 8 bases. Germline-derived CDR1 and CDR2 are SNHLY and FYNNEI. V lost 6 bases to trimming and J lost 5 bases; unmatched junction nucleotides: 3. The CDR3 totals 13 residues. The CDR3 here is CASRGLADNEQFF. Here the CDR3 DNA reads TGTGCCAGCAGAGGACTAGCCGACAATGAGCAGTTCTTC.

This clonotype was counted between two and nine times. This rearrangement joins TRBV6-1 to TRBJ2-2; TRBD2 matches 8 bases. V dropped 2 bases and J dropped 8; count of bases not matched to a gene: 13. This CDR3 region has 17 residues. CDR1 is MNHNS and CDR2 is SASEGT in the germline V gene. CDR3 in DNA: TGTGCCAGCAGTGAACCGGGAGGGTTATGGAGTGGGGGGGAGCTGTTTTTT. It encodes CASSEPGGLWSGGELFF.

This clonotype was seen many times. The chain joins TRBV20-1 to TRBJ2-7; the D gene is possibly TRBD1 (5 bases). The CDR3 is 11 residues long. V gave up 6 bases and J gave up 6 bases, with 12 bases separating them. Germline V lookup: CDR1 DFQATT, CDR2 SNEGSKA (reference sequence). For the CDR3, the DNA is TGCAGTGCCAGACAGTGGGGCGAGCAGTACTTC. It is translated as CSARQWGEQYF.

This clonotype was observed at least ten times. The chain is built from TRBV20-1 and TRBJ1-2; 10 positions agree with TRBD1. Per the germline V gene, CDR1 is DFQATT and CDR2 is SNEGSKA (reference sequence). The CDR3 runs 16 residues. V lost 6 bases to trimming and J lost 0 bases; unmatched junction nucleotides: 10. CDR3 bases: TGCAGTGCCGCGAGCCGGGACAGGGGCGCTAACTATGGCTACACCTTC. As protein: CSAASRDRGANYGYTF.

This clonotype turned up a few times. This chain links TRBV28 with TRBJ2-3; 8 positions match TRBD2. The CDR3 is 16 residues long. Trimming removed 2 bases from V and 4 bases from J; junction bases left unmatched: 8. Germline loops: CDR1 MDHEN, CDR2 SYDVKM. CDR3 residues: CASSLGGGLASDTQYF. The CDR3 coding sequence is TGTGCCAGCAGTTTAGGAGGAGGACTAGCATCAGATACGCAGTATTTT.

The sample holds one count of this clonotype. This chain links TRBV9 with TRBJ2-7; the D gene is possibly TRBD2 (7 bases). Germline V gene data show CDR1 as SGDLS and CDR2 as YYNGEE. There are 16 residues in the CDR3. V was shortened by 3 bases and J by 9 bases, with 25 bases between the two germline ends. In DNA, the CDR3 is TGTGCCAGCAGCGCCGAGATAACAGGGTCTCCGGGAGGGCAGTACTTC. Translation gives CASSAEITGSPGGQYF.

This clonotype was seen only a few times. The chain recombines TRBV25-1 with TRBJ1-1, with 8 bases fitting TRBD1. The germline CDR1 and CDR2 sequences are MGHDK and SYGVNS. After removal of 5 bases from V and 1 base from J, the junction contained 12 bases not matched to a gene. This CDR3 is 17 amino acids long. The CDR3 is CASSRMPGTGRNTEAFF. The CDR3 DNA sequence: TGTGCCAGCAGTCGAATGCCGGGGACAGGTCGGAACACTGAAGCTTTCTTT.

This clonotype was detected ten times or more. V usage is TRBV30 and J usage is TRBJ1-2; D is unresolved. CDR1 is GTSNPN, CDR2 SVGIG, per germline (reference sequence). The CDR3 totals 14 residues. Trimming removed 0 bases at V and 4 bases at J, with 12 bases between. The CDR3 coding sequence is TGTGCCTGGAGTGTAGACGGCGCAGGCTATGGCTACACCTTC. As protein: CAWSVDGAGYGYTF.

This clonotype was seen at least ten times. The chain joins TRBV24-1 to TRBJ2-5; D is uncertain. CDR3 length equals 15 residues. The V end lost 0 bases, the J end lost 2 bases, and 9 bases lay between the germline ends. Germline lookup yields CDR1 KGHDR and CDR2 SFDVKD. The CDR3 DNA is TGTGCCACCAGTGATTTGCTAGGGAAACAAGAGACCCAGTACTTC. Its translation: CATSDLLGKQETQYF.

This clonotype was counted ten times or more. This chain joins TRBV6-5 and TRBJ2-1; the D is unclear. V was pared by 2 bases and J by 5 bases, with 7 bases between. From germline, CDR1 is MNHEY and CDR2 SVGAGI. This CDR3 region has 13 residues. The CDR3 loop reads CASSYRPDNEQFF. DNA of the CDR3: TGTGCCAGCAGTTACAGGCCCGACAATGAGCAGTTCTTC.

This clonotype occurred a few times. The genes are TRBV15 and TRBJ2-4; TRBD1 matches at 8 bases. This CDR3 is built from 14 residues. Germline-derived CDR1 and CDR2 are LNHNV and YYDKDF (reference sequence). The V gene end was trimmed by 0 bases and the J gene end by 11 bases; junction bases not matched to a gene: 6. CDR3: CATSRETTGAVQYF. The CDR3 DNA follows: TGTGCCACCAGCAGAGAAACGACAGGGGCGGTTCAGTACTTC.

This clonotype was found many times. V usage is TRBV3-1 and J usage is TRBJ1-2, with TRBD1 matching 8 bases. With V trimmed by 4 bases and J by 8 bases, 12 bases remained unmatched. Germline V gene sequence: CDR1 LGHDT, CDR2 YNNKEL (reference sequence). The CDR3 is 15 amino acids. The CDR3 DNA is TGTGCCAGCAGCCGCCTGGACAGGGTGGATAGCGGCTACACCTTC. Its protein product is CASSRLDRVDSGYTF. The entire variable domain, with the rest obtained from reference TRBV3-1 and TRBJ1-2, is as follows: DTAVSQTPKYLVTQMGNDKSIKCEQNLGHDTMYWYKQDSKKFLKIMFSYNNKELIINETVPNRFSPKSPDKAHLNLHINSLELGDSAVYFCASSRLDRVDSGYTFGSGTRLTVV.

This chain uses TRBV7-3 with TRBJ2-7; 10 positions match TRBD2. This CDR3 is 13 amino acids long. Trimming cost V 5 bases and J 5 bases; bases outside gene matches: 3. Germline V gene sequence: CDR1 SGHTA, CDR2 FQGTGA. In DNA, the CDR3 is TGTGCCAGCAGCCCCCTAGCGGGAGACGAGCAGTACTTC. This sequence encodes CASSPLAGDEQYF.